This is a list of T cell receptor beta chains from one sample in a study of cytomegalovirus exposure and HLA in healthy donors. Sequencing was performed with immunoSEQ multiplex PCR; in TCRdb, only in-frame clones are kept and a portion is missing. The sample has about 200,000 clones. The sequencing sample was made of PBMCs. The receptors were gathered from a boy aged 5-17 years in good health and CMV-seronegative. CDR3s include the opening cysteine and the closing phenylalanine or tryptophan. The D gene is left open where the match is weak.

NA | TRBJ1-6 | TRBV4-3 | TGCGCCAGCAGCCAAGGGTACCAGGCTTTTAATTCACCCCTCCACTTT | CASSQGYQAFNSPLHF
NA | TRBJ1-3 | TRBV30 | TGTGCCTGGGACTTCGGAAACACCATATATTTT | CAWDFGNTIYF
TRBD1 | TRBJ1-1 | TRBV7-8 | TGTGCCAGCAGCTCCGGGACAGGTCCTTTCAACACTGAAGCTTTCTTT | CASSSGTGPFNTEAFF
NA | TRBJ2-2 | TRBV19 | TGTGCCAGTAGTAGGGTCCGGGGGAACACCGGGGAGCTGTTTTTT | CASSRVRGNTGELFF
TRBD1 | TRBJ2-3 | TRBV7-3 | TGTGCCAGCAGCCGGGACAGGGCGGCAGATACGCAGTATTTT | CASSRDRAADTQYF
TRBD1 | TRBJ1-1 | TRBV14 | TGTGCCAGCAGCCGAGGTGACAGGGGGCAAACTGAAGCTTTCTTT | CASSRGDRGQTEAFF
NA | TRBJ1-2 | TRBV19 | TGTGCCAGTAGTATACCTATATTAAACTATGGCTACACCTTC | CASSIPILNYGYTF
NA | TRBJ2-5 | TRBV7-8 | TGTGCCAGCAGCGGAAAGGAGGGGAGCCAAGAGACCCAGTACTTC | CASSGKEGSQETQYF
NA | TRBJ2-2 | TRBV5-6 | TGTGCCAGCATGAGGGTTGGGAACACCGGGGAGCTGTTTTTT | CASMRVGNTGELFF
NA | TRBJ1-5 | TRBV6-5 | TGTGCCAGCAGCGGAGGGACGGGGGGAAGCCAGCCCCAGCATTTT | CASSGGTGGSQPQHF
NA | TRBJ2-1 | TRBV5-6 | TGTGCCAGCAGGTCTAGCTCCTACAATGAGCAGTTCTTC | CASRSSSYNEQFF
TRBD1 | TRBJ1-1 | TRBV27 | TGTGCCAGCAGTGCCCGGGACAGGAACACTGAAGCTTTCTTT | CASSARDRNTEAFF
TRBD1 | TRBJ2-1 | TRBV5-4 | TGTGCCAGCAGGCGGGACAGGGCAACCTACAATGAGCAGTTCTTC | CASRRDRATYNEQFF
TRBD1 | TRBJ1-6 | TRBV7-9 | TGTGCCAGCAGCTCCTTGACAGGGGATACTTCACCCCTCCACTTT | CASSSLTGDTSPLHF
NA | TRBJ2-3 | TRBV10-3 | TGTGCCATCAGTCTGACTGCGGATACGCAGTATTTT | CAISLTADTQYF
TRBD1 | TRBJ2-3 | TRBV27 | TGTGCCAGCAGTTTAGACAGGGGATATCAAGATACGCAGTATTTT | CASSLDRGYQDTQYF
NA | TRBJ2-5 | TRBV25-1 | TGTGCCAGCAGTCCCGGGGGGCCAGAGACCCAGTACTTC | CASSPGGPETQYF
NA | TRBJ2-5 | TRBV4-2 | TGTGCCAGCAGCCACCCCAGGCAGGAGACCCAGTACTTC | CASSHPRQETQYF
TRBD1 | TRBJ2-5 | TRBV28 | TGTGCCAGCAGACAAGGACAGGGCGGTTGGGAGACCCAGTACTTC | CASRQGQGGWETQYF
TRBD1 | TRBJ2-7 | TRBV2 | TGTGCCAGCAAAACCGGGACAGGGGACTACGAGCAGTACTTC | CASKTGTGDYEQYF
TRBD1 | TRBJ2-5 | TRBV5-3 | TGTGCCAGAAGCCTGAACAGGGGGCAGGGGACCCAGTACTTC | CARSLNRGQGTQYF
TRBD1 | TRBJ1-2 | TRBV5-1 | TGCGCCAGCAGCTCATCCACAGGGGGCGAGGCCTTTGGCTATGGCTACACCTTC | CASSSSTGGEAFGYGYTF
NA | TRBJ1-5 | TRBV7-9 | TGTGCCAGCAGCTTTCGGGATAGCAATCAGCCCCAGCATTTT | CASSFRDSNQPQHF
TRBD1 | TRBJ2-2 | TRBV15 | TGTGCCACCAGCAGAGTCCGGGACAGGGGCGCCGGGGAGCTGTTTTTT | CATSRVRDRGAGELFF
NA | TRBJ1-5 | TRBV28 | TGTGCCAGCAGCAAGACAGCATATAGCAATCAGCCCCAGCATTTT | CASSKTAYSNQPQHF
NA | TRBJ1-1 | TRBV14 | TGTGCCAGCAGCCCCCTCCAGGGAAAGAACACTGAAGCTTTCTTT | CASSPLQGKNTEAFF
TRBD1 | TRBJ2-1 | TRBV7-9 | TGTGCCAGCAGCTTAGGCCAGGGGGCTGATGAGCAGTTCTTC | CASSLGQGADEQFF
NA | TRBJ1-2 | TRBV5-4 | TGTGCCAGCAGCTTGGGACAGGATAACTATGGCTACACCTTC | CASSLGQDNYGYTF
NA | TRBJ1-5 | TRBV18 | TGTGCCAGCTCACCACCGGGGAGGGGTAATCCGCCCCAGCATTTT | CASSPPGRGNPPQHF
NA | TRBJ1-6 | TRBV19 | TGTGCCAGTAGTGGGGAGGAAAATTCACCCCTCCACTTT | CASSGEENSPLHF
TRBD1 | TRBJ1-5 | TRBV27 | TGTGCCAGCAGTTCCGGACAGGGTGGACAGCCCCAGCATTTT | CASSSGQGGQPQHF
NA | TRBJ2-1 | TRBV18 | TGTGCCAGCTCGCTTGGGGGGGGCCGTTTCGAGCAGTTCTTC | CASSLGGGRFEQFF
TRBD1 | TRBJ1-6 | TRBV2 | TGTGCCAGCAGTGAATCAGGGGGCGATTCACCCCTCCACTTT | CASSESGGDSPLHF
TRBD1 | TRBJ1-1 | TRBV7-9 | TGTGCCAGCAGCACCCGACAGGGGGAGGCGAACACTGAAGCTTTCTTT | CASSTRQGEANTEAFF
TRBD1 | TRBJ1-1 | TRBV10-1 | TGCGCCAGCAGCCCCGGGACAGGAGAAATGAACACTGAAGCTTTCTTT | CASSPGTGEMNTEAFF
NA | TRBJ1-4 | TRBV6-5 | TGCGCCAGCAGTTGGGGCGGCACTAATGAAAAACTGTTTTTT | CASSWGGTNEKLFF
NA | TRBJ2-2 | TRBV9 | TGTGCCAGCAGCGTAGCTACGGGAAGGGACACCGGGGAGCTGTTTTTT | CASSVATGRDTGELFF
TRBD1 | TRBJ2-1 | TRBV5-1 | TGCGCCAGCAGCTTGGAGGGACAGCAGTACAATGAGCAGTTCTTC | CASSLEGQQYNEQFF
TRBD1 | TRBJ1-1 | TRBV4-1 | TGCGCCAGCAGCCAAGAGACAGGGGTTCAAGCTTTCTTT | CASSQETGVQAFF
TRBD1 | TRBJ1-5 | TRBV5-3 | TGTGCCAGAAGCTTGGCAGGGGACAGGCATCGGAATCAGCCCCAGCATTTT | CARSLAGDRHRNQPQHF